The present entry profiles one TCR beta chain with its context. Its recognized antigen is unknown. The data were obtained in a study of cytomegalovirus exposure and HLA in healthy donors (dated by TCRdb to 2016 to 2017). Regarding the research as a whole: According to an earlier analysis of 550 to 700 of the donors, about 179 million T cells yielded roughly 100 million unique TCR beta sequences and about 300 Gb of sequence data. Donor age, sex, ethnicity and CMV serostatus were compiled together with the repertoire data. To study patterns of TCR occurrence, a later analysis re-analyzed previously published TCR beta repertoires from 650 to 750 donors and added high-resolution HLA genotyping. In an earlier analysis of 500 to 650 of the donors, high-throughput TCR beta sequencing was used to judge whether each TCR beta V gene segment behaved as functional or pseudogenic. All discovery cohort repertoires had been generated using a single sequencing platform. The study profiled the T cell repertoires of about 720 subjects by immunosequencing and related them to cytomegalovirus serostatus. Among the roughly 380 genotyped donors, around 81% belonged to the genetic ancestry cluster associated with self-reported Caucasian donors. Both class I and class II loci were covered by HLA typing, at four-digit resolution. A separate validation cohort of roughly 130 different subjects was used in addition to the roughly 670-subject first cohort. In a later genetic analysis, genome-wide SNP genotypes for about three fifths of the roughly 670 donors were used, and that subset was treated as a discovery cohort. Because of strong linkage in the cohort, 4 to 6 DR-DQ haplotypes were treated as single units for association and clustering. Roughly 320 gigabases of sequencing data and roughly 80 million unique TCR sequences made up an early release that covered 500 to 650 HLA-typed donors. Rather than drawing on any new phenotypic data, the later analysis identified candidate immune exposures from TCR beta sequences and the way those sequences occurred across donors. High-throughput TCR immunosequencing, statistical association of individual TCRs with disease status, and machine learning were combined to predict cytomegalovirus infection status. The number of donors typed differed by locus, with 629-630 for A, B, C, DRB1 and DQB1, more than 500 for DQA1, about 610 for DPA1, and over 400 for DPB1. The study was designed to test whether signatures of past pathogen exposure could be identified by cataloging public T cell receptors. On average, about 200,000 unique TCR beta nucleotide sequences were sequenced per donor among a few hundred genotyped donors of the cohort, with roughly 18% of those sequences being non-productive. Study-wide conclusions, independent of this receptor: In a later analysis, TCR association rates were found to vary across HLA loci, with the most associated TCRs seen for DRB1 alleles and the fewest for HLA-C alleles. In the study, 150 to 200 TCR beta chains were listed as associated with cytomegalovirus. A later analysis reported that several top co-occurrence clusters appeared linked to parvovirus B19, influenza, CMV and Epstein-Barr virus. In a later analysis, 16,951 TCR beta sequences were associated with specific HLA alleles at a false discovery rate of 0.05. Some IMGT-functional V segments, including TRBV6-2 and TRBV6-3, could not be distinguished by the 87-base-pair reads and were therefore excluded. The presence/absence analyses assumed that sequencing depth was roughly uniform across donors, and that assumption may not be true. While some public TCRs were present in many individuals, most TCR sequences turned up only very rarely across donors. This cohort had only TCR beta chains sequenced, and the lack of alpha or paired-chain data limited which features could be detected. The only immune exposure information available for the cohort was CMV serostatus. A further reported finding was that TCR beta sequences accurately predicted the HLA-A and HLA-B alleles for most subjects in the first cohort. An earlier analysis of roughly 570 of the donors showed that most TCR beta V segments appeared in productive rearrangements either about 90% or about 30% of the time, which broadly matched IMGT annotations. In a later analysis, HLA-associated TCR beta chains showed more clonal expansion and lower generation probabilities than non-associated chains that were equally common. Because HLA typing was missing for some donors at each locus, association tests included only the typed subset. In vitro tests confirmed that a few of the cytomegalovirus-associated TCR beta chains recognize cytomegalovirus antigens. The authors suggested that the approach could potentially be generalized to other disease states and immunological phenotypes. A later analysis found that most CMV-associated TCR beta chains appeared HLA-restricted, with HLA associations seemingly driven largely by CMV exposure. A cluster of highly shared sequence variants was judged likely to be a technical artifact of the sequencing pipeline. The earlier analysis of approximately 590 of the donors excluded 15 to 20 rarely observed V segments, including chromosome 9 orphons, because counts were too low. A later genetic analysis associated a missense DCLRE1C variant with V-gene and J-gene trimming of TCR beta chains, and an independent cohort replicated the association. The classifier was reported to diagnose cytomegalovirus status with high specificity and sensitivity in both the original cohort and the validation cohort. When HLA alleles, especially DR and DQ, strongly co-occurred, TCR associations were difficult to assign to individual alleles. Correlated functional status among segregating V segments might reflect linkage disequilibrium, but an unknown experimental factor could not be ruled out. According to a later genetic analysis, donors in an Asian-associated ancestry cluster had fewer N-insertions in productive TCRs than the approximately 670-donor mean.

The receptor library was made with the immunoSEQ multiplex PCR assay. A mixture of 60 forward primers for TCR Vbeta segments and 13 reverse primers for TCR Jbeta segments was used in the multiplex PCR. Amplification of the CDR3 region of rearranged TCR beta genes was performed with a multiplex PCR assay on genomic DNA. The amplified TCR beta libraries were sequenced on the Illumina HiSeq System as 87-base-pair reads. In the authors' own workflow: A later analysis tallied 75 million to 95 million unique TCR beta chains across the 666 repertoires, and approximately 12 million of those chains were shared by two or more donors. Raw reads were error-corrected and collapsed into unique sequences with a nearest-neighbor algorithm that merged closely related sequences to remove PCR and sequencing errors. CDR3 sequences were aligned to IMGT reference sequences to assign V, D and J gene segments. For a sequence to be retained, at least a six-nucleotide match to both a V gene segment and a J gene segment was required. Rearrangements were classified as productive when the CDR3 lacked stop codons and remained in frame with V and J, and all other rearrangements were classified as non-productive. CDR3 was defined according to IMGT convention as the region running from the second conserved V-encoded cysteine to the conserved J-encoded phenylalanine. Sequences without an unambiguous match to a single V gene segment were excluded from the earlier analysis of a few hundred of the donors. In an earlier analysis of 587 of the donors, V segments were called functional above 56.7% productive rearrangements and were called segregating when the between-donor standard deviation exceeded 5%. A statistical classification framework was built to diagnose cytomegalovirus status from the catalog of TCR beta chain sequences. In a later analysis, TCR nucleotide sequences were compared against IMGT/GENE-DB human TR gene sequences so that V and J genes could be assigned. Using the TCRdist pipeline, a later analysis assigned CDR3 sequences along with most-parsimonious VDJ recombination scenarios. In a later analysis, each TCR beta chain was defined by its CDR3 amino acid sequence together with its V-gene family, and reads without a unique V-gene family were excluded. As a way to deal with suspected cross-contamination and a sequencing artifact, a later analysis dropped under 600 nucleotide sequences that were highly shared and had low generation probability. A later analysis calculated a clonal expansion index for each public chain from normalized within-repertoire ranks of inferred template counts. In a later analysis, generation probabilities were computed with a VDJ recombination model fitted to out-of-frame rearrangements, and the resulting probabilities were checked against IGoR. A later analysis scored TCR-TCR, TCR-HLA and TCR-CMV co-occurrence with hypergeometric tests, applying a repertoire-size bias correction to TCR pairs. A later analysis estimated false discovery rates by permuting HLA or CMV assignments 20 times. In a later analysis, co-occurring TCRs were grouped with DBSCAN, and TCRdist sequence similarity was added when clustering was performed within HLA-allele-positive subsets. Repertoires with fewer than 30,000 or more than 120,000 public chains, plus five repertoires with anomalous nucleotide sharing, were excluded from co-occurrence clustering. TCRdb limited this immuneACCESS table to in-frame rearrangements with V and J called. A share of clones is missing; checked studies link under half to unresolved V genes, and the rest is unexplained. That table furnishes V, J and clone size, whereas the DNA furnished D and trimming. The table held for this sample gives 90,000 to 120,000 clones. The ten largest clones take up more than 0.5% of the sample.

The cohort was made up of hundreds of healthy bone marrow donors. All cohort members were sampled while nominally healthy, although unrecorded immune exposures were likely present. The donor was CMV seronegative and belonged to the group of around 350 seronegative cohort members. Every donor gave a peripheral blood sample, and the peripheral blood mononuclear cells from that sample were used for TCR beta sequencing. The Qiagen DNeasy Blood Extraction Kit was used to extract genomic DNA from the blood cell samples. The germline V gene encodes CDR1 SEHNR and CDR2 FQNEAQ (reference sequence). The V end loses 4 bases and the J end loses 11 bases, and a stretch of 21 bases separates them. CDR3 length: 15 amino acids, cysteine to phenylalanine. Of all the DNA, just the CDR3 is kept, 45 bases in frame from base 1.

The chain was built from TRBV7-9 and TRBJ2-1; 6 matching bases give a weak D call of TRBD1. This clonotype was sampled from a man aged 50-60 years in good health and CMV-seronegative. The material sequenced was PBMCs. The CDR3 corresponds to CASSSASQGGSKQFF. The DNA is TGTGCCAGCAGCTCAGCCAGCCAAGGGGGTAGTAAGCAGTTCTTC.